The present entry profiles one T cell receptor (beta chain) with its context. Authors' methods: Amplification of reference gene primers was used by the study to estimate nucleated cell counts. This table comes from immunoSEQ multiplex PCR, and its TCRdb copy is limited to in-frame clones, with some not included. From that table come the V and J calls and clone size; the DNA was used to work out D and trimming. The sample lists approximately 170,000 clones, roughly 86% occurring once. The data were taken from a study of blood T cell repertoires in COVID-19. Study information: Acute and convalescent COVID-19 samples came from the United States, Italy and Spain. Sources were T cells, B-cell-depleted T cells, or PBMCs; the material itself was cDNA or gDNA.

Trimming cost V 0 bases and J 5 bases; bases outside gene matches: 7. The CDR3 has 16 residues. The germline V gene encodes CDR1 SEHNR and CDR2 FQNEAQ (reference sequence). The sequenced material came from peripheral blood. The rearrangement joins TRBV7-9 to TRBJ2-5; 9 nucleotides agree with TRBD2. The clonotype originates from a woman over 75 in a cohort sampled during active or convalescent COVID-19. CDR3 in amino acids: CASSLASLAGTETQYF. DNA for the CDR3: TGTGCCAGCAGCTTAGCGTCCCTAGCGGGAACCGAGACCCAGTACTTC. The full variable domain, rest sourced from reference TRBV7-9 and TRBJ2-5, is DTGVSQNPRHKITKRGQNVTFRCDPISEHNRLYWYRQTLGQGPEFLTYFQNEAQLEKSRLLSDRFSAERPKGSFSTLEIQRTEQGDSAMYLCASSLASLAGTETQYFGPGTRLLVL.